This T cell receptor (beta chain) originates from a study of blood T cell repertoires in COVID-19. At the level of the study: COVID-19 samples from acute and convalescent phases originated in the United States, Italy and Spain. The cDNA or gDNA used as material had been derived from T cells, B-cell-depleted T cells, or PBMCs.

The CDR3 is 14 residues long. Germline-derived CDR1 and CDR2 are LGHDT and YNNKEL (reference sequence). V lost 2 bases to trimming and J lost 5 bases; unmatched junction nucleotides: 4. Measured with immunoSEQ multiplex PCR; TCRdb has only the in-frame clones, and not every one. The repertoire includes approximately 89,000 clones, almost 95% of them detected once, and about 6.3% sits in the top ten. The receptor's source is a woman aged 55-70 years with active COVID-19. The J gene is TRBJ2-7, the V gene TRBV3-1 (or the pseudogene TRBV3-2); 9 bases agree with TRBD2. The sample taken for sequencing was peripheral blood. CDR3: CASSQPGLANEQYF. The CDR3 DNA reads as TGTGCCAGCAGCCAACCGGGACTAGCAAACGAGCAGTACTTC.